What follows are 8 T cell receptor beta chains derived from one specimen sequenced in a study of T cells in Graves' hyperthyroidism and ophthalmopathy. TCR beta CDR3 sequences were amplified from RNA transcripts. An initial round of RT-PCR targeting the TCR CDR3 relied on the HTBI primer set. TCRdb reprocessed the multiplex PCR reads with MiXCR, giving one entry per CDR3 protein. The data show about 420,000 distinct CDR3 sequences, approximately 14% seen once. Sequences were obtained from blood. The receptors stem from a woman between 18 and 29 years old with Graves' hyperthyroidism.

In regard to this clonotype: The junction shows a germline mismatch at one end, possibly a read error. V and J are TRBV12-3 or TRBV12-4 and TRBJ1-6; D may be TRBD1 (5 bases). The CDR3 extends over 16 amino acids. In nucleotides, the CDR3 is TGTACCAGCAGTTACTCGACCAGGGCGCATAATTCACCCCTCCACTTT. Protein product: CTSSYSTRAHNSPLHF.

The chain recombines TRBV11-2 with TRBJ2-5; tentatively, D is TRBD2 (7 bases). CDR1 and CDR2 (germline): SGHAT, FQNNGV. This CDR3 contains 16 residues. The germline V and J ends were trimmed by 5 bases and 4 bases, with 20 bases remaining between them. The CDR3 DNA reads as TGTGCCAGCAGCCCTAACCCGGGGGGCCTCGGAGAGACCCAGTACTTC. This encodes CASSPNPGGLGETQYF.

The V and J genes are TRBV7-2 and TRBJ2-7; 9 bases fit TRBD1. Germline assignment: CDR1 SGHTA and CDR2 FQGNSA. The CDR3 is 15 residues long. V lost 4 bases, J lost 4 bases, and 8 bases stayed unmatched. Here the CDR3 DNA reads TGTGCCAGCAGCTCGAGGTGGACAGGGGAATACGAGCAGTACTTC. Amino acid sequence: CASSSRWTGEYEQYF.

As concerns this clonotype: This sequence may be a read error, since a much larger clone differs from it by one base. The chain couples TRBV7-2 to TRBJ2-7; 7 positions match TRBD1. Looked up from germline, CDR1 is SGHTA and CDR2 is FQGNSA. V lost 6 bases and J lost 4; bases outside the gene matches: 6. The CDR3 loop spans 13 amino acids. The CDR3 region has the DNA TGTGCCAGCAGTCGGGACAGCAAGTACGAGCAGTACTTC. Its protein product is CASSRDSKYEQYF. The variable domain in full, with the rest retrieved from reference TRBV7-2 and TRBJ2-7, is GAGVSQSPSNKVTEKGKDVELRCDPISGHTALYWYRQSLGQGLEFLIYFQGNSAPDKSGLPSDRFSAERTGGSVSTLTIQRTQQEDSAVYLCASSRDSKYEQYFGPGTRLTVT.

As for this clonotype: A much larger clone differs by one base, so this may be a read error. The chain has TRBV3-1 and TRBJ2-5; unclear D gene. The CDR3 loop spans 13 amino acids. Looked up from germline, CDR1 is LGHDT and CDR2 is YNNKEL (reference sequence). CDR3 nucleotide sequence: TGTGCCAGCGGCCATCTCTCGAGAGAGACCCAGTACTTC. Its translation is CASGHLSRETQYF.

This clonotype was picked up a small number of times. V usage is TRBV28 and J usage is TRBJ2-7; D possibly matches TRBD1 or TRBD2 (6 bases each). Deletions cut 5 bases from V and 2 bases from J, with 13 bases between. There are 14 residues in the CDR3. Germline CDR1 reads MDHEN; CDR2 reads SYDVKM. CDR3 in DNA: TGTGCCAGCAGTGAACAGGGAGGAGCCTACGAGCAGTACTTC. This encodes CASSEQGGAYEQYF.

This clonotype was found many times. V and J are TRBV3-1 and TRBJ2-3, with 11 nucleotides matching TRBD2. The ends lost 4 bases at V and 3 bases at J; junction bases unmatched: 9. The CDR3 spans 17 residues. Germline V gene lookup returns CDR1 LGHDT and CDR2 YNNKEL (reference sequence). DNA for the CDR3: TGTGCCAGCAGCCCCTGGAGTTCTAGCGGGGGGACAGATACGCAGTATTTT. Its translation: CASSPWSSSGGTDTQYF.

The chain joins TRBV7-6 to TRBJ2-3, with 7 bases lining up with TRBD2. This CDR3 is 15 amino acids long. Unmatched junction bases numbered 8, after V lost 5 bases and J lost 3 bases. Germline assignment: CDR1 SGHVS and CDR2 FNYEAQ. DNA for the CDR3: TGTGCCAGCAGCCCGCTACCGCGGGGGACAGATACGCAGTATTTT. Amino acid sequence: CASSPLPRGTDTQYF.